This TCR beta chain was recovered during a study of blood T cells in healthy people across ages. Notes on the study in general: Researchers judged that diversity estimates from one million T cells fell short of true values. Observed TCR beta diversity per million T cells went down as age went up. This fall followed a roughly linear course with age. Aged donors had fewer naive CD4+ cells and lower diversity than long-lived donors.

A sample-barcoded 5' primer and a J-beta primer mix were used in a second PCR of about 7 to 12 cycles. TCRdb re-called the 5' RACE reads through MiXCR, storing one row per CDR3 protein. The repertoire consists of about 1.6 million distinct CDR3 sequences, with roughly a third occurring once and the leading ten covering about 10%. As concerns this clonotype: The target antigen is unknown.

The CDR3 has 16 amino acids. The rearrangement joins TRBV21-1 to TRBJ2-1; the table's TRBD1 call for D was not verified on the DNA. TRBV21-1 is a pseudogene. This receptor was identified in a woman younger than 45 in good health. Sequencing was carried out using blood. The CDR3 protein is CASSKGLGQGYDEQFF. The CDR3 region has the DNA TGTGCCAGCAGCAAAGGGCTAGGACAGGGGTATGATGAGCAGTTCTTC.